This T cell receptor beta chain originates from a study of blood T cell repertoires in COVID-19. The wider study: PBMCs, B-cell-depleted T cells, or T cells provided the cDNA or gDNA that made up the material.

Seattle's cohort entered during active infection and was followed longitudinally. Original methodology: Estimates of nucleated cell counts were drawn from the amplification of reference gene primers. Some clones are missing from TCRdb's copy, which holds only in-frame ones; the method was immunoSEQ multiplex PCR. The DNA was the basis for D and trimming; V, J and clone size are from that table. The sample carries fewer than 650,000 clones, around 90% recorded once. Looked up from germline, CDR1 is SGHRS and CDR2 is YFSETQ. J lost 3 bases, V lost 4 bases, and 4 bases had no gene match. The CDR3 totals 13 residues.

The sample was peripheral blood. The rearrangement joins TRBV5-1 to TRBJ2-7; TRBD2 matches 7 bases. The clonotype was recovered from a woman between 45 and 65 years old with COVID-19, enrolled during active disease. The CDR3 bases are TGCGCCAGCAGCCTATCGGGAGGCTACGAGCAGTACTTC. Amino acids: CASSLSGGYEQYF.